This T cell receptor beta chain is drawn from a study of blood T cell repertoires in COVID-19. Study-wide background: Spain, Italy and the United States supplied samples that represented acute and convalescent COVID-19.

This clone occurred a few times. This CDR3 has 15 residues. V dropped 5 bases and J dropped 0; count of bases not matched to a gene: 6. Germline values: CDR1 WNHNN, CDR2 SYGVQD (reference sequence). Original data processing: Reference gene primer amplification yielded estimated nucleated cell counts. The table came from immunoSEQ multiplex PCR; TCRdb's copy has only in-frame clones and leaves some out. That table supplies the V and J calls and clone size; D and trimming were determined from the DNA. The sample yields 350,000 or so clones, over 75% seen once. The source material was peripheral blood. The rearrangement joins TRBV10-1 to TRBJ2-7; 8 nucleotides match TRBD1. This TCR came from a woman aged 30 to 39 with COVID-19, enrolled during active disease. The chain's CDR3 is CASSSGQVNSYEQYF. The CDR3 DNA sequence: TGCGCCAGCAGTTCGGGACAGGTCAACTCCTACGAGCAGTACTTC.